This TCR beta chain was found in a study of T cell responses to AZD1222 COVID-19 vaccine. Findings and caveats of the study: Samples come after the peak T cell response, not at day 14. After two AZD1222 doses, spike-specific TCR breadth and depth rose versus day 0. Most donors were white British, females outnumbered males, and clonal diversity was possibly underestimated. Across spike, vaccine-associated CD4 TCRs were found, dominant at 160-218 and 743-854.

As regards this clone: Its cognate antigen is unknown.

Sequencing was performed with immunoSEQ multiplex PCR; in TCRdb, only in-frame clones are kept and a portion is missing. The sample lists around 160,000 clones, around 89% occurring once. The CDR3 covers 17 residues. The junction had 5 bases not matched to a gene; V was cut back by 2 bases and J by 3 bases. Germline loops: CDR1 LNHDA, CDR2 SQIVND (reference sequence). This specimen was peripheral blood, taken on day 0 of AZD1222 vaccination. The source of this sequence is an adult in good health. V is TRBV19 and J is TRBJ2-6, with 9 bases aligning to TRBD2. The CDR3 spells CASSIFSGSVGANVLTF. The CDR3 coding sequence is TGTGCCAGTAGTATATTTAGCGGGAGTGTTGGGGCCAACGTCCTGACTTTC.